This T cell receptor (beta chain) was documented in a study of blood T cells in healthy people across ages. Study-level points and caveats: When set beside aged donors, long-lived donors presented more naive CD4+ cells and higher diversity.

A few counts support this clonotype. Its target is not known. Germline CDR1 DFQATT, CDR2 SNEGSKA (reference sequence). The CDR3 sequence is 13 residues long. The use of a sample-barcoded 5' primer and a J-beta primer mix characterized a second PCR of about 7 to 12 cycles. TCRdb re-called the 5' RACE reads through MiXCR, storing one row per CDR3 protein. The sample has about 670,000 distinct CDR3 sequences, roughly two fifths seen once; the top ten hold 25% to 35%. Sequenced material: blood. This chain links TRBV20-1 with TRBJ2-3; TRBD2 agrees at 7 bases. The receptor's source is an elderly man in good health. The CDR3 DNA reads TGCAGCGCACGGCGGGGGATCACAGATACGCAGTATTTT. Amino acid sequence: CSARRGITDTQYF.